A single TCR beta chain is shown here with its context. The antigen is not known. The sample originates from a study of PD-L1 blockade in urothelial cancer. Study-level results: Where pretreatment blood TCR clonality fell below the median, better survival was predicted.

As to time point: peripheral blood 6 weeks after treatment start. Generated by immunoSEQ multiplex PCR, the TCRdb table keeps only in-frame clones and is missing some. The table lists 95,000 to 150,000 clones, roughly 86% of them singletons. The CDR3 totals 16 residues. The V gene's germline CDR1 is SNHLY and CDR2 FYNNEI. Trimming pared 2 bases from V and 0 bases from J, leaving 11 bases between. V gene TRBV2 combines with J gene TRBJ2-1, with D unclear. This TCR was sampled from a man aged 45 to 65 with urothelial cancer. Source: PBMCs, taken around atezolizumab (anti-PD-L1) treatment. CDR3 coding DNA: TGTGCCAGCAGTGAATACGCGGTAAGCTCCTACAATGAGCAGTTCTTC. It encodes CASSEYAVSSYNEQFF.